The clone carrying this TCR beta chain was detected a few times. The data stem from a study of blood T cell repertoires in COVID-19. About the study: The United States, Italy and Spain were the sources of the acute and convalescent COVID-19 samples.

Only in-frame clones appear in the TCRdb table, and some are missing; sequencing was by immunoSEQ multiplex PCR. The table has some 200,000 clones, about 80% seen once. CDR1 and CDR2 from the germline V gene are LNHNV and YYDKDF (reference sequence). The CDR3 is 18 residues long. V gave up 0 bases and J gave up 5 bases, with 19 bases separating them. The chain recombines TRBV15 with TRBJ1-4; a possible D gene is TRBD1 (5 bases). This clonotype was sampled from a woman aged 55-75 years with acute or convalescent COVID-19. The sequenced material came from peripheral blood. In nucleotides, the CDR3 is TGTGCCACCAGCAGAGATCAGTACAGGCGACGGATGAATGAAAAACTGTTTTTT. Translated: CATSRDQYRRRMNEKLFF. Drawing the rest from reference TRBV15 and TRBJ1-4, the complete variable domain is DAMVIQNPRYQVTQFGKPVTLSCSQTLNHNVMYWYQQKSSQAPKLLFHYYDKDFNNEADTPDNFQSRRPNTSFCFLDIRSPGLGDTAMYLCATSRDQYRRRMNEKLFFGSGTQLSVL.